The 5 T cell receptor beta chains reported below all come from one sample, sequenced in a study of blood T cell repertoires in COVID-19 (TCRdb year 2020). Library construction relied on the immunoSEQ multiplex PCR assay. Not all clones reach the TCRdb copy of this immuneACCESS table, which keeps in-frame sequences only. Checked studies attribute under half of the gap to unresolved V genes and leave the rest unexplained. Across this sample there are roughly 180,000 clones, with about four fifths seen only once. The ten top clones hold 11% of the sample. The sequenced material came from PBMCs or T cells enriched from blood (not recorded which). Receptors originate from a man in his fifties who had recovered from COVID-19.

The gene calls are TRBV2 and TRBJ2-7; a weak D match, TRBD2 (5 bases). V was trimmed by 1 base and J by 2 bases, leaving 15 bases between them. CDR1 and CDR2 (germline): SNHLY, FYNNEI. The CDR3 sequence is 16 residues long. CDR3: CASSEGTYRGTYEQYF. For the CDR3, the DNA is TGTGCCAGCAGTGAAGGGACCTACCGAGGGACCTACGAGCAGTACTTC.

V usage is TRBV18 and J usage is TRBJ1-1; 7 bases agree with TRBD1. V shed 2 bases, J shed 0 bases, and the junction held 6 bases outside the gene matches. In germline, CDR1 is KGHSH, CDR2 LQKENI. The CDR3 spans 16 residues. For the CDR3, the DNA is TGTGCCAGCTCACCAGGAGGGGGCCGAATGAACACTGAAGCTTTCTTT. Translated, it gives CASSPGGGRMNTEAFF.

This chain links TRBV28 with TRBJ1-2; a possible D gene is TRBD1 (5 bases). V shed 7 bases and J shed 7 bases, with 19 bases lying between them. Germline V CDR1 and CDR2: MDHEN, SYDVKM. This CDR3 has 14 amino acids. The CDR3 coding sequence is TGTGCCAGCACTCCCCGGGGGGACCGGGGTGGCTACACCTTC. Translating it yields CASTPRGDRGGYTF.

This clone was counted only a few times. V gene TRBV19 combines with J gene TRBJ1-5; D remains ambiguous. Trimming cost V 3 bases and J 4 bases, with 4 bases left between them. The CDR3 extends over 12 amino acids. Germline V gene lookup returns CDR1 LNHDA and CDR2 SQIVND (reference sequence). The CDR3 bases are TGTGCCAGTAGTATTCGGAATCAGCCCCAGCATTTT. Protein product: CASSIRNQPQHF.

Here the CDR3 reads CASSPPQGLTEAFF. The CDR3 DNA is TGTGCCAGCAGTCCTCCCCAGGGTCTAACTGAAGCTTTCTTT. The chain combines TRBV28 with TRBJ1-1, with D possibly TRBD1 on 5 matching bases. Looked up from germline, CDR1 is MDHEN and CDR2 is SYDVKM. Trimming pared 5 bases from V and 5 bases from J, leaving 15 bases between. This CDR3 has 14 amino acids.